This TCR beta chain appears in the sequencing data of a study of T cell clones after liver transplantation. Overall study results and limits: Low donor cell numbers restricted donor-reactive repertoire measurement in a couple of subjects.

The protocol was immunoSEQ multiplex PCR, while the TCRdb copy is restricted to in-frame clones and leaves out a portion. The profile covers about 78,000 clones, with roughly 80% appearing a single time and roughly 0.6% taken by the ten largest. As for this clone: What it recognizes is unknown.

The CDR3 loop spans 15 amino acids. Trimming pared 3 bases from V and 6 bases from J, leaving 16 bases between. Germline V gene lookup returns CDR1 SGHRS and CDR2 YFSETQ. The source was CD4+ T cells from blood, collected before liver transplant. The TCR originated in a human donor who received a liver transplant. This sequence joins TRBV5-1 and TRBJ2-1, with a weak D call TRBD2 (5 bases). For the CDR3, the DNA is TGCGCCAGCAGCTGGGCGGCGGGCCCCTTCAATGAGCAGTTCTTC. Residues: CASSWAAGPFNEQFF.